This TCR beta chain was observed in a study of blood T cell repertoires in COVID-19. Study overall: Both acute and convalescent COVID-19 samples were obtained from the United States, Italy and Spain.

This clone was seen a handful of times. TCRdb keeps only in-frame clones here, not all; method: immunoSEQ multiplex PCR. This sample has 95,000 to 150,000 clones, with around two thirds found just once. The CDR3 runs to 13 residues. Looked up from germline, CDR1 is SGHNT and CDR2 is YYREEE (reference sequence). V lost 4 bases to trimming and J lost 2 bases; unmatched junction nucleotides: 2. The clonotype was recovered from a woman aged 70-85 years with acute or convalescent COVID-19. The gene calls are TRBV5-4 and TRBJ1-2, with 7 bases lining up with TRBD1. Sequenced input: peripheral blood. CDR3 amino acids: CASSMGQNYGYTF. The CDR3 DNA reads as TGTGCCAGCAGCATGGGACAGAACTATGGCTACACCTTC.